This T cell receptor (beta chain) derives from a study of glioma-infiltrating T cells after dendritic cell vaccination. Across the study: Patients received autologous tumor lysate-pulsed dendritic cell vaccination between about 2002 and 2012. Autologous tumor lysate was loaded overnight onto monocyte-derived dendritic cells grown less than 8 days with IL-4 and GM-CSF.

Described time point: after dendritic cell vaccination, including at tumor progression/relapse. Fresh-frozen tumor tissue and more than two years of survival data were available for all. Clones were sequenced by immunoSEQ multiplex PCR, and TCRdb holds only the in-frame ones, with some missing. This table has approximately 99,000 clones, around 80% appearing once. The V gene end was trimmed by 5 bases and the J gene end by 4 bases; junction bases not matched to a gene: 12. Germline CDR1 LNHDA, CDR2 SQIVND (reference sequence). CDR3 length: 19 amino acids. The sample holds a few counts of this clone. What it binds is not known. Study findings and constraints: TCR clonality showed no direct relationship with survival.

The sample was blood, taken after dendritic cell vaccination. The clonotype comes from a human donor with glioblastoma. V and J are TRBV19 and TRBJ2-2; 14 nucleotides match TRBD2. CDR3 DNA sequence: TGTGCCAGTAGTGCCAGACTAGCGGGAGGGCACGGGGTCACCGGGGAGCTGTTTTTT. Encoded protein: CASSARLAGGHGVTGELFF.